The sequence of this TCR beta chain was determined in a study of T cell repertoires in cytomegalovirus infection. The wider study: It was the public TCR beta signatures that indicated both CMV infection and matching HLA type. Study-wide points: The study found HLA-C-restricted CMV-specific TCR beta clonotypes dominating the ex vivo response.

This clonotype was recorded at least ten times. Its antigen is not known. This CDR3 has 18 residues. J was trimmed by 0 bases and V by 1 base; bases with no gene match: 6. CDR1 is SGHVS and CDR2 is FQNEAQ in the germline V gene. TCRdb used MiXCR to reprocess the reads, holding one entry per CDR3 protein. The sample records just under 550,000 distinct CDR3 sequences, about a quarter being singletons. The origin of this receptor is a human donor in good health (CMV status not recorded). Some clones in this sample may be carry-over from other donors' samples. The chain carries TRBV7-8 and TRBJ2-5, with 12 bases lining up with TRBD2. Sequencing was carried out using PBMCs. The CDR3 is CASSLVPTSGSYQETQYF. The CDR3 DNA follows: TGTGCCAGCAGCTTAGTCCCGACTAGCGGGAGTTACCAAGAGACCCAGTACTTC. Drawing the rest from reference TRBV7-8 and TRBJ2-5, the complete variable domain is GAGVSQSPRYKVAKRGQDVALRCDPISGHVSLFWYQQALGQGPEFLTYFQNEAQLDKSGLPSDRFFAERPEGSVSTLKIQRTQQEDSAVYLCASSLVPTSGSYQETQYFGPGTRLLVL.